Given below is one T cell receptor beta chain in context. The antigen remains unidentified. Produced via immunoSEQ multiplex PCR; TCRdb's table is partial and in-frame only. The sample includes 2,500,000 or so clones, roughly 93% of them seen just once. With 5 bases clipped from V and 0 bases from J, the junction kept 6 bases outside the gene matches. Looked up from germline, CDR1 is MDHEN and CDR2 is SYDVKM. This CDR3 is built from 15 residues. The entry originates in a study of shared clonotypes between healthy human individuals. The overall study: Each donor's CD4 naive and CD4 memory cells filled three plates apiece, CD8 naive two, and CD8 memory one. Study observations and caveats: Tissue TCR repertoires likely differ from these blood-only repertoires. The study generally estimated greater richness for naive than memory subsets.

The chain uses TRBV28 and TRBJ1-2; 7 bases agree with TRBD1. This TCR derives from a man aged 18 to 30 in good health. Some clones in this sample may be carry-over from other donors' samples. Material for sequencing was naive CD4+ T cells from PBMCs. This sample's subset: CD45RA+ positively selected. DNA for the CDR3: TGTGCCAGCAGTGCCCAGGGGGGCGCTAACTATGGCTACACCTTC. Translated: CASSAQGGANYGYTF.